The 28 T cell receptor beta chains presented below share a single source sample, sequenced in a study of glioma-infiltrating T cells. The iRepertoire nested amplicon-rescue multiplex PCR amplified TCR alpha and beta CDR3s from RNA. A single record per CDR3 protein comes from TCRdb applying MiXCR to the multiplex PCR reads. The sample shows roughly 350,000 distinct CDR3 sequences, approximately 42% of them seen only once. Sequenced sample: glioma tissue, nonneoplastic brain tissue, or PBMCs (not recorded which). These receptors were obtained from a human donor with low-grade glioma or glioblastoma, undergoing nonglioma brain surgery, or in good health (not recorded which).

About this clonotype: A clone one base away is much larger, so this may be a read error. The chain combines TRBV6-2 or TRBV6-3 with TRBJ1-1; D unresolved. CDR1 and CDR2 from the germline V gene are MNHEY and SVGEGT. The CDR3 length is 15 residues. CDR3 sequence: CASIYPSGGNTEAFF. In nucleotides, the CDR3 is TGTGCCAGCATTTACCCTTCTGGAGGGAACACTGAAGCTTTCTTT.

This clonotype came up many times. The chain joins TRBV28 to TRBJ1-2, with no clear D. The CDR3 is 14 residues long. Trimming shortened V by 1 base and J by 0 bases, and 6 bases separated the two germline ends. Germline lookup yields CDR1 MDHEN and CDR2 SYDVKM. In nucleotides, the CDR3 is TGTGCCAGCAGTTTATTGGCAACTAACTATGGCTACACCTTC. Protein: CASSLLATNYGYTF.

This clonotype came up a few times. This rearrangement joins TRBV27 to TRBJ2-3; 12 nucleotides match TRBD2. V shed 3 bases and J 3 bases; nucleotides not matched to a gene: 13. The germline gives CDR1 MNHEY, CDR2 SMNVEV (reference sequence). CDR3 length: 19 residues. The CDR3 spells CASSLRLAGVPAGTDTQYF. CDR3 bases: TGTGCCAGCAGTTTGCGACTAGCGGGAGTACCGGCAGGGACAGATACGCAGTATTTT.

Concerning this clonotype: A much more abundant neighbour one base away suggests this may be a read error. This chain uses TRBV24-1 with TRBJ1-1; D possibly corresponds to TRBD1 (5 bases). Germline loops: CDR1 KGHDR, CDR2 SFDVKD. This CDR3 has 14 amino acids. The CDR3 spells CASSPIGAITEAFF. The DNA for the CDR3 is TGTGCCAGCAGTCCGATAGGGGCAATCACTGAAGCTTTCTTT.

This clonotype was seen a handful of times. The V call is TRBV6-6, the J call TRBJ1-1, with 10 bases lining up with TRBD1. The V gene's germline CDR1 is MNHNY and CDR2 SVGAGI (reference sequence). The V segment lost 6 bases and the J segment 1 base; nucleotides outside the gene matches: 5. This CDR3 is 15 amino acids long. DNA of the CDR3: TGTGCCAGCAGAGATGGACAGGGGGGGAACACTGAAGCTTTCTTT. This translates into CASRDGQGGNTEAFF.

Comment on this clonotype: This may stem from a read error, because a much larger clone lies one nucleotide away. The V and J genes are TRBV6-9 and TRBJ1-2; no reliable D call. Germline CDR1 and CDR2: MNHGY and SVAAGI. The CDR3 has 16 residues. The V and J ends lost 3 bases and 4 bases respectively, with 18 bases between them. The CDR3 is CASSYNSRPLSYGYTF. The DNA for the CDR3 is TGTGCCAGCAGTTACAATTCGAGACCGTTATCCTATGGCTACACCTTC.

The gene calls are TRBV9 and TRBJ2-3, with TRBD2 matching over 7 bases. The CDR3 totals 13 residues. Germline CDR1 reads SGDLS; CDR2 reads YYNGEE. V lost 4 bases to trimming and J lost 8 bases; unmatched junction nucleotides: 7. CDR3 bases: TGTGCCAGCAGCCCTACTAGCGTCGGTACGCAGTATTTT. This translates into CASSPTSVGTQYF.

The chain combines TRBV19 with TRBJ1-5, with D uncertain. CDR1 is LNHDA, CDR2 SQIVND, per germline (reference sequence). The CDR3 is made up of 15 amino acids. V dropped 1 base and J dropped 7 bases, with 14 bases sitting between them. The CDR3 here is CASSIARPRNQPQHF. The CDR3 DNA sequence: TGTGCCAGTAGTATAGCGCGGCCTAGGAACCAGCCCCAGCATTTT.

This clonotype was detected ten times or more. The chain combines TRBV6-4 with TRBJ2-3, with 7 bases lining up with TRBD2. Trimming cost V 2 bases and J 1 base; bases outside gene matches: 0. CDR1 is MRHNA and CDR2 is SNTAGT in the germline V gene. This CDR3 region has 14 residues. The CDR3 spells CASSDAGGTDTQYF. In DNA, the CDR3 is TGTGCCAGCAGTGACGCGGGAGGCACAGATACGCAGTATTTT.

Comment on this clonotype: At one boundary the junction diverges from the germline segment, which might be a read error. V and J are TRBV11-1 and TRBJ2-5, with D perhaps matching TRBD2 (5 bases). This CDR3 has 13 amino acids. Looked up from germline, CDR1 is SGHAT and CDR2 is FQDESV (reference sequence). CDR3: CASSVASKETQYF. CDR3 coding DNA: TGTGCCAGCAGCGTAGCGTCGAAAGAGACCCAGTACTTC. The complete variable domain, with remaining parts taken from reference TRBV11-1 and TRBJ2-5, reads EAEVAQSPRYKITEKSQAVAFWCDPISGHATLYWYRQILGQGPELLVQFQDESVVDDSQLPKDRFSAERLKGVDSTLKIQPAELGDSAMYLCASSVASKETQYFGPGTRLLVL.

The gene calls are TRBV15 and TRBJ1-5; D unresolved. This CDR3 spans 15 amino acids. Looked up from germline, CDR1 is LNHNV and CDR2 is YYDKDF (reference sequence). The germline V and J ends were trimmed by 3 bases and 8 bases, with 17 bases remaining between them. The CDR3 sequence: CATSRGQLMVEPQHF. The CDR3 bases are TGTGCCACCAGCAGGGGCCAGCTGATGGTAGAGCCCCAGCATTTT.

This clonotype was counted a few times. V and J are TRBV28 and TRBJ2-7, with TRBD2 matching 11 bases. The CDR3 consists of 14 residues. V lost 7 bases, J lost 3 bases, and 5 bases stayed unmatched. CDR1 and CDR2 (germline): MDHEN, SYDVKM. CDR3 bases: TGTGCCAGCACTCTGGGGACTAGCGGCTACGAGCAGTACTTC. It codes for CASTLGTSGYEQYF.

As to this clonotype: Compared with germline, one end of the junction differs, possibly owing to a read error. The chain combines TRBV20-1 with TRBJ2-7, with TRBD2 as a possible D gene (5 bases). In germline, CDR1 is DFQATT, CDR2 SNEGSKA (reference sequence). The CDR3 has 12 amino acids. CDR3 amino acids: CSTRGPSYEQYF. DNA for the CDR3: TGCAGTACTAGAGGCCCGAGCTACGAGCAGTACTTC.

This clonotype turned up a few times. V and J are TRBV19 and TRBJ1-2; the D gene is possibly TRBD1 (5 bases). V lost 6 bases to trimming and J lost 4 bases, with 18 bases between them. CDR1 and CDR2 (germline): LNHDA, SQIVND (reference sequence). The CDR3 has 15 residues. CDR3 DNA sequence: TGTGCCAGTAGCCCCCGTGGAGGGACGGGCTATGGCTACACCTTC. It encodes CASSPRGGTGYGYTF.

The chain couples TRBV4-1 to TRBJ1-2; D gene uncertain. Germline assignment: CDR1 MGHRA and CDR2 YSYEKL. This CDR3 comprises 14 residues. Deletions cut 3 bases from V and 4 bases from J, with 12 bases between. The CDR3 spells CASSQARTVYGYTF. The CDR3 DNA reads TGCGCCAGCAGCCAGGCCCGGACTGTCTATGGCTACACCTTC.

This clonotype has just a few counts. The rearrangement links TRBV6-2 or TRBV6-3 to TRBJ1-2; 12 positions match TRBD1. In germline, CDR1 is MNHEY, CDR2 SVGEGT. With 6 bases clipped from V and 2 bases from J, the junction kept 10 bases outside the gene matches. CDR3 length: 17 residues. In nucleotides, the CDR3 is TGTGCCAGCAGCCACCGGGACAGGGGGCGCTTGAACTATGGCTACACCTTC. Translation gives CASSHRDRGRLNYGYTF.

V usage is TRBV15 and J usage is TRBJ2-1; 10 bases map to TRBD1. The germline V gene encodes CDR1 LNHNV and CDR2 YYDKDF (reference sequence). The trim removed 1 base at V and 2 bases at J, leaving 2 bases unmatched. The CDR3 has 16 amino acids. The CDR3 nucleotides read TGTGCCACCAGCAGAGTAGGGACAGGGGCCTACAATGAGCAGTTCTTC. Its translation is CATSRVGTGAYNEQFF.

This clonotype was counted many times. The gene calls are TRBV6-1 and TRBJ2-3; TRBD1 aligns across 7 bases. Losses at the gene ends were 5 bases for V and 4 bases for J; bases not matched to a gene: 9. The CDR3 has 15 amino acids. Germline V lookup: CDR1 MNHNS, CDR2 SASEGT. The CDR3 loop reads CASSLQPGGSDTQYF. CDR3 in DNA: TGTGCCAGCAGTTTACAACCAGGGGGATCAGATACGCAGTATTTT.

A remark on this clonotype: A much bigger clone sits one base away, suggesting this may be a read error. The V gene is TRBV7-2, the J gene TRBJ2-3; weak D call: TRBD1 (6 bases). Per the germline V gene, CDR1 is SGHTA and CDR2 is FQGNSA. The CDR3 sequence is 15 residues long. The CDR3 coding sequence is TGTGCCAGCAGCTCGACGACAGGACTCACAGGTACGCAGTATTTT. The encoded protein is CASSSTTGLTGTQYF.

Concerning this clonotype itself: This may come from a read error, since a much larger clone is one base off. This rearrangement joins TRBV28 to TRBJ2-7; 7 bases match TRBD1. The junction had 8 bases not matched to a gene; V was cut back by 4 bases and J by 2 bases. CDR3 length: 15 residues. The germline V gene encodes CDR1 MDHEN and CDR2 SYDVKM. CDR3 sequence reads: CASSSKTGLPYEQYF. The CDR3 bases are TGTGCCAGCAGTTCGAAGACAGGGCTTCCCTACGAGCAGTACTTC.

The CDR3 reads CASSLQPPTYEQYF. The DNA of the CDR3 is TGCGCCAGCAGCTTACAGCCACCTACCTACGAGCAGTACTTC. V is TRBV5-1 and J is TRBJ2-7; no clear D. CDR3 length equals 14 residues. Germline values: CDR1 SGHRS, CDR2 YFSETQ. The V end lost 2 bases, the J end lost 2 bases, and 11 bases lay between the germline ends.

The V call is TRBV5-1, the J call TRBJ2-5; D remains ambiguous. The germline V gene encodes CDR1 SGHRS and CDR2 YFSETQ. This CDR3 is built from 16 residues. V lost 4 bases and J lost 1, with 17 bases in between. CDR3 protein: CASSLEWNDFQETQYF. DNA for the CDR3: TGCGCCAGCAGCCTAGAATGGAATGACTTCCAAGAGACCCAGTACTTC.

The gene calls are TRBV28 and TRBJ2-1; D not resolved. Germline CDR1 and CDR2: MDHEN and SYDVKM. The length of the CDR3 is 12 residues. Trimming removed 6 bases from V and 10 bases from J, with 13 bases in between. In nucleotides, the CDR3 is TGTGCCAGCAGGCTGGAACAGTACGAGCAGTTCTTC. Its translation is CASRLEQYEQFF.

The chain uses TRBV11-1 and TRBJ2-7; D not resolved. Trimming took off 2 bases at V and 0 bases at J, with 8 bases between the two ends. The length of the CDR3 is 14 residues. Germline loops: CDR1 SGHAT, CDR2 FQDESV (reference sequence). The CDR3 region has the DNA TGTGCCAGCAGCTTACAACTCTCCTCCTACGAGCAGTACTTC. This codes for CASSLQLSSYEQYF.

This rearrangement joins TRBV28 to TRBJ1-2; perhaps TRBD1 as D (6 bases). CDR3 size: 15 residues. Per germline, CDR1 MDHEN and CDR2 SYDVKM. V dropped 7 bases and J dropped 8 bases, with 23 bases sitting between them. This chain's CDR3 is CASTGRGALPGGYTF. CDR3 in DNA: TGTGCCAGCACCGGACGGGGGGCCCTACCTGGGGGCTACACCTTC.

This clonotype was recorded a few times. The chain combines TRBV20-1 with TRBJ2-3, with 7 bases aligning to TRBD1. This CDR3 is built from 13 residues. From germline, CDR1 is DFQATT and CDR2 SNEGSKA (reference sequence). Unmatched junction bases numbered 5, after V lost 7 bases and J lost 1 base. CDR3 sequence reads: CSVRDSRTDTQYF. The DNA of the CDR3 is TGCAGTGTCAGGGACAGCCGCACAGATACGCAGTATTTT.

This chain joins TRBV14 and TRBJ2-7, with D tentatively TRBD1 or TRBD2 (6 bases each). The CDR3 is 14 amino acids. With 3 bases removed from V and 2 bases from J, the gap between germline ends came to 11 bases. Germline CDR1 reads SGHDN; CDR2 reads FVKESK. CDR3 coding DNA: TGTGCCAGCAGCCAGGGGGGACATGCCTACGAGCAGTACTTC. This codes for CASSQGGHAYEQYF.

In the case of this clonotype: A read error is possible here, since a much larger clone lies one base away. The J gene is TRBJ2-1, the V gene TRBV6-1, with TRBD2 matching over 14 bases. The CDR3 runs 18 residues. CDR1 and CDR2 from the germline V gene are MNHNS and SASEGT. This chain's CDR3 is CASSGRTSGRTTYNEQLF. CDR3 DNA sequence: TGTGCCAGCAGTGGACGGACTAGCGGGAGGACCACCTACAATGAGCAGCTCTTC.